The rows below give T cell receptor beta chains drawn from one sample of a study of blood T cell repertoires in COVID-19. Here immunoSEQ multiplex PCR was the method, and the copy in TCRdb shows in-frame clones only, minus some. The sample includes some 140,000 clones, 88% of them seen just once. The sample was peripheral blood. The receptors stem from a man in his sixties or seventies with active COVID-19. The CDR3 runs from the conserved cysteine through the conserved F or W. The D gene is left open where the match is weak. Where a row states a size, it is once, few, many or the class of an expanded clone; other rows omit it.

clone size	J gene	D gene	V gene	CDR3 DNA	CDR3 protein
once	TRBJ1-1	TRBD1	TRBV4-2	TGTGCCAGCAGCCCGAGGACAGGGCGGAACACTGAAGCTTTCTTT	CASSPRTGRNTEAFF
NA	TRBJ1-2	NA	TRBV28	TGTGCCAGCAGTGCGACAGTGCCCGGCTACACCTTC	CASSATVPGYTF
NA	TRBJ2-1	TRBD1	TRBV7-3	TGTGCCAGCAGCTTAGGGACAGGATACAATGAGCAGTTCTTC	CASSLGTGYNEQFF
NA	TRBJ1-1	TRBD1	TRBV5-6	TGTGCCAGCAGCTGGGGGACAGGGAACACTGAAGCTTTCTTT	CASSWGTGNTEAFF
NA	TRBJ1-1	TRBD1	TRBV18	TGTGCCAGCTCACCAGGGACAGAGAACACTGAAGCTTTCTTT	CASSPGTENTEAFF
NA	TRBJ2-5	NA	TRBV7-9	TGTGCCAGCAGCTCCAGGGAAGGGGGACTATGGGGAGAGACCCAGTACTTC	CASSSREGGLWGETQYF
few	TRBJ1-1	TRBD1	TRBV6-6	TGTGCCAGCAGTTATTCCGGACAGGGCCACACTGAAGCTTTCTTT	CASSYSGQGHTEAFF
NA	TRBJ2-6	NA	TRBV28	TGTGCCAGCAGTCTGACGGGGGCTGGGGCCAACGTCCTGACTTTC	CASSLTGAGANVLTF
NA	TRBJ2-7	NA	TRBV2	TGTGCCAGCAGTAGGACAACCTACGAGCAGTACTTC	CASSRTTYEQYF
NA	TRBJ1-1	NA	TRBV28	TGTGCCAGCAGTTCCAACCGGGACACGGATATCCTGAACACTGAAGCTTTCTTT	CASSSNRDTDILNTEAFF
NA	TRBJ1-1	NA	TRBV6-2/TRBV6-3	TGTGCCAGCAGTAAACCGGACAGACCGAACACTGAAGCTTTCTTT	CASSKPDRPNTEAFF
NA	TRBJ1-6	NA	TRBV6-1	TGTGCCAGCAGTGAAGTGGCGGGAAATTCACCCCTCCACTTT	CASSEVAGNSPLHF
NA	TRBJ2-7	TRBD1	TRBV18	TGTGCCAGCTCACCACCGAAGGACAGGGACCACGAGCAGTACTTC	CASSPPKDRDHEQYF
NA	TRBJ2-7	NA	TRBV27	TGTGCCAGCAGTCTGACTAGTACCTACGAGCAGTACTTC	CASSLTSTYEQYF
NA	TRBJ2-7	TRBD1	TRBV30	TGTGCCGGGGCCGGGACAGCTTCCGACGAGCAGTACTTC	CAGAGTASDEQYF
NA	TRBJ2-7	TRBD2	TRBV19	TGTGCCAGTAGTACTAGCGGGAGGGCCGACGAGCAGTACTTC	CASSTSGRADEQYF
once	TRBJ2-5	TRBD2	TRBV5-4	TGTGCCAGCAGCTTAAGGGAGGGCCCACGGGAGACCCAGTACTTC	CASSLREGPRETQYF
NA	TRBJ2-3	TRBD2	TRBV7-2	TGTGCCAGCAGCTCATCCAGGACTAGCGGGACAACAGATACGCAGTATTTT	CASSSSRTSGTTDTQYF
NA	TRBJ2-7	NA	TRBV6-5	TGTGCCAGCAGTTACAGTAGCGGCTCCTACGAGCAGTACTTC	CASSYSSGSYEQYF
NA	TRBJ2-7	TRBD1	TRBV4-1	TGCGCCAGCAGCCAAGATGTGAACAGGGGTAACTACGAGCAGTACTTC	CASSQDVNRGNYEQYF
NA	TRBJ2-3	NA	TRBV28	TGTGCCAGCAGCTCGGGTGGCACAGATACGCAGTATTTT	CASSSGGTDTQYF
NA	TRBJ2-2	NA	TRBV5-4	TGTGCCAGCAGCCGCACTAACACCGGGGAGCTGTTTTTT	CASSRTNTGELFF
NA	TRBJ1-1	NA	TRBV4-3	TGCGCCAGCAGCCCCGGACTGACGAACACTGAAGCTTTCTTT	CASSPGLTNTEAFF
NA	TRBJ1-5	NA	TRBV6-2/TRBV6-3	TGTGCCAGCAGTTACGGTCCGGGAATTAGCAATCAGCCCCAGCATTTT	CASSYGPGISNQPQHF
NA	TRBJ2-1	NA	TRBV7-2	TGTGCCAGCAGCTCCCGGAATGAGCAGTTCTTC	CASSSRNEQFF
NA	TRBJ2-7	TRBD1	TRBV28	TGTGCCAGCAGTTTGAAGGACAGGCTCTCCTACGAGCAGTACTTC	CASSLKDRLSYEQYF
NA	TRBJ2-3	NA	TRBV20-1	TGCAGTGCGGCCAGCACAGATACGCAGTATTTT	CSAASTDTQYF
NA	TRBJ2-1	TRBD2	TRBV2	TGTGCCAGCGGGCTAGCGGGAGTCGGTGAGCAGTTCTTC	CASGLAGVGEQFF
NA	TRBJ2-3	TRBD2	TRBV10-3	TGTGCCATGGGATCTAGCGGGAGTGGCGGCGATACGCAGTATTTT	CAMGSSGSGGDTQYF
NA	TRBJ1-2	NA	TRBV11-2	TGTGCCAGCAGCTTAACACGGGGGGACCGTCAGGGCTACACCTTC	CASSLTRGDRQGYTF
once	TRBJ2-7	NA	TRBV7-6	TGTGCCAGCAGTTCCAAACAGGGTATTTCCTACGAGCAGTACTTC	CASSSKQGISYEQYF
NA	TRBJ1-1	TRBD1	TRBV5-5	TGTGCCAGCAGCCCGGGACAGCCATACGTGAACACTGAAGCTTTCTTT	CASSPGQPYVNTEAFF
NA	TRBJ2-7	TRBD2	TRBV28	TGTGCCAGCAGTTTTTTGGTGGGCGGGAGGGCCCCATACGAGCAGTACTTC	CASSFLVGGRAPYEQYF
NA	TRBJ2-1	TRBD2	TRBV9	TGTGCCAGCAGCGTATGGGGACTAGCACCTTACAATGAGCAGTTCTTC	CASSVWGLAPYNEQFF
NA	TRBJ2-1	TRBD2	TRBV28	TGTGCCAGCAGTTTAACTAGCGGTCTTAGGGGTGAGCAGTTCTTC	CASSLTSGLRGEQFF
once	TRBJ2-1	TRBD1	TRBV5-1	TGCGCCAGCAGCCCGGGACAGGCTAACAATGAGCAGTTCTTC	CASSPGQANNEQFF
NA	TRBJ2-3	NA	TRBV4-2	TGTGCCAGCAGCCCCAAGATTGCAGGCGTGAAAGATACGCAGTATTTT	CASSPKIAGVKDTQYF